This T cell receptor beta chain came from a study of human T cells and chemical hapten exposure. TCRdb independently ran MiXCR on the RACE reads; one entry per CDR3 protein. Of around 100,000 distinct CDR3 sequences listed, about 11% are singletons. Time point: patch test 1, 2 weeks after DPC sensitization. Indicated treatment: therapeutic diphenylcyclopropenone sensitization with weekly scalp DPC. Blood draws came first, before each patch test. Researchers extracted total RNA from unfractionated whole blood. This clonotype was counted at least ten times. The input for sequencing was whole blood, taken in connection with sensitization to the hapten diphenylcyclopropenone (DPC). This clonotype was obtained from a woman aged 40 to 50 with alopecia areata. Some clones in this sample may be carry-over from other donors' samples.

CDR3 amino acids: CASSPPRVLSYTF. The CDR3 DNA reads TGTGCCAGCTCACCACCAAGGGTCTTAAGCTACACCTTC. This chain joins TRBV18 and TRBJ1-2; D not resolved. The V and J ends lost 0 bases and 9 bases respectively, with 11 bases between them. The germline gives CDR1 KGHSH, CDR2 LQKENI. This CDR3 has 13 residues.